The entry below describes one TCR beta chain. This sample was taken from a study of shared clonotypes between healthy human individuals. The naive CD8 fraction comprised CD45RO-negative cells positively selected for CCR7 and excluded terminally differentiated effector memory CD45RA+ cells. Genomic DNA belonging to each subset was distributed in equal measure over several immunoSEQ plates. The data were produced by immunoSEQ multiplex PCR, yet TCRdb's version contains in-frame clones alone and is incomplete. This sample has some 800,000 clones, with 90% to 95% found just once. Germline values: CDR1 SEHNR, CDR2 FQNEAQ (reference sequence). CDR3 length: 15 residues. V shed 4 bases, J shed 0 bases, and the junction held 6 bases outside the gene matches.

The sequence derives from a man aged 25 to 40 in good health. The chain is built from TRBV7-9 and TRBJ2-7; 7 bases agree with TRBD2. The material sequenced was naive CD8+ T cells sorted from blood. The CDR3 here is CASSSWGGVSYEQYF. The CDR3, as DNA: TGTGCCAGCAGCTCGTGGGGGGGGGTCTCCTACGAGCAGTACTTC.